Reported below is one T cell receptor beta chain. Its antigen has not been determined. Nothing much larger sits one base from this clone, and base qualities are not available. The sample is drawn from a study of chemoradiotherapy in HPV16-positive cancers (dated by TCRdb to the early 2020s). General notes on the study: Using functional T-cell assays on cells from a couple of HPV16-positive patients, the researchers defined candidate HPV-specific T-cell clones and common TCR motifs. The study asked whether T-cell immunity against the HPV oncoproteins E6 and E7 changes during chemoradiotherapy and whether it affects survival. The candidate HPV-specific TCRs and motifs were subsequently tracked in TCR repertoires obtained from approximately 91 patients with HPV-related cancers. Results the study describes overall, beyond this receptor: Only two HPV16-positive patients were used to derive the functional definition of HPV-specific T cells, and the survival association was reported for HPV16-positive patients. Among HPV16-positive patients, expansion of HPV-responsive T cells during chemoradiotherapy was associated with better recurrence-free survival. Expansion of candidate HPV-specific clones and E7-related TCR motifs was observed in the tumor microenvironment during treatment, whereas no such expansion was observed for non-HPV-specific T cells.

Repertoires were sampled repeatedly over the course of chemoradiotherapy so that clonal expansion in the tumor microenvironment could be followed. The library came from the immunoSEQ multiplex PCR assay. TCRdb took over this immuneACCESS table, retaining in-frame rearrangements with V and J assigned. Such tables are incomplete; in checked studies, under half of the missing clones stem from an unresolved V gene, and the remainder is unexplained. The sample records about 33,000 clones, 86% of which are singletons. The ten largest account for around 2.3% of the sample. The germline V gene (reference sequence) yields LNHDA for CDR1 and SQIVND for CDR2. The cysteine opens and the phenylalanine closes a CDR3 of 14 amino acids. Here the CDR3 DNA is all that survives: 42 bases in frame from base 1. V drops 2 bases and J drops 7 bases, leaving 12 bases in between.

The clonotype was recovered from a human donor with HPV-associated anogenital cancer. Source: blood, taken from a patient who underwent chemoradiotherapy. The chain is assembled from TRBV19 and TRBJ1-5, with TRBD1 as a weak D call on 5 bases. CDR3 reads: CASSIMGGEQPQHF. In nucleotide form, the sequence is TGTGCCAGTAGTATAATGGGGGGGGAACAGCCCCAGCATTTT.